These T cell receptor beta chains were read from a single sample in a study of HIV-infected children after antiretroviral therapy interruption. In TCRdb, the 3' RACE reads were re-called with MiXCR into one record per CDR3 protein. The data show about 86,000 distinct CDR3 sequences, with about 7.2% seen just once and about 1.1% held by the top ten. Sample: CD45RA+ CD4+ T cells from PBMCs, pooled from several time points, taken from a donor given antiretroviral therapy, either interrupted or continuous. The receptors were sampled from a pool of human donors with HIV. The CDR3 runs from the conserved cysteine through the conserved F or W. Each record gives: D gene, J gene, clone size, V gene, CDR3 DNA, CDR3 protein. The D gene is left open where the match is weak. Rows give clone size only sometimes, using once, few, many, or a class for an expanded clone.

-,TRBJ1-1,many,TRBV7-9,TGTGCCAGCAGCTTAATTGCAGGGACTTATGAAGCTTTCTTT,CASSLIAGTYEAFF
-,TRBJ1-1,many,TRBV12-3/TRBV12-4,TGTGCCAGTACCAGACCGGGGCAGAACACTGAAGCTTTCTTT,CASTRPGQNTEAFF
-,TRBJ2-7,many,TRBV6-6,TGTGCCAGCATTCCGGGACCCCCCGACTACGAGCAGTACTTC,CASIPGPPDYEQYF
-,TRBJ2-7,-,TRBV27,TGTGCCAGCAGAGGGGCAGTCCTCTCCTACGAGCAGTACTTC,CASRGAVLSYEQYF
TRBD1,TRBJ1-1,many,TRBV7-3,TGTGCCAGCAGCTTAAACCAGGGGGCAGGCACTGAAGCTTTCTTT,CASSLNQGAGTEAFF
TRBD2,TRBJ2-1,many,TRBV20-1,TGCAGTGCTAGGGCCCCAACGACTAGCGGGGGGGATAATGAGCAGTTCTTC,CSARAPTTSGGDNEQFF
-,TRBJ2-7,-,TRBV15,TGTGCCACCAGCAGAACTTACAGGGAATCCGACGAGCAGTACTTC,CATSRTYRESDEQYF
-,TRBJ2-3,many,TRBV7-6,TGTGCCAGCAGCGTACGGGGGTCCAGGGGAGATACGCAGTATTTT,CASSVRGSRGDTQYF
-,TRBJ2-7,many,TRBV24-1,TGTGCCACCAGTGACCGGACACGGGGTAACGAGCAGTACTTC,CATSDRTRGNEQYF
-,TRBJ1-2,many,TRBV12-3/TRBV12-4,TGTGCCAGCAGCGCAACCGGGTCCCTAGCTAACTATGGCTACACCTTC,CASSATGSLANYGYTF
-,TRBJ1-6,many,TRBV5-1,TGCGCCAGCAGCCCGGGGGTCTTCTCCTATAATTCACCCCTCCACTTT,CASSPGVFSYNSPLHF
-,TRBJ2-3,many,TRBV29-1,TGCAGCGTTGAGACTCCTGGGGATACGCAGTATTTT,CSVETPGDTQYF
-,TRBJ2-3,many,TRBV20-1,TGCAGTGCACAGCCAGATACGCAGTATTTT,CSAQPDTQYF
-,TRBJ2-3,many,TRBV18,TGTGCCAGCTCACCATCCAAATTCGGCACAGATACGCAGTATTTT,CASSPSKFGTDTQYF
-,TRBJ2-6,many,TRBV12-3/TRBV12-4,TGTGCCAGCAGTCCCGGGTCCGCTGGGGCCAACGTCCTGACTTTC,CASSPGSAGANVLTF
-,TRBJ2-2,-,TRBV14,TGTGCCAGCAGCCAAGTTCGCGGATTCACCGGGGAGCTGTTTTTT,CASSQVRGFTGELFF
TRBD2,TRBJ2-1,few,TRBV5-1,TGCGCCAGCAGCCCCCGGAACAGCGGGGGGCCAGGAGGTCAGTTCTTC,CASSPRNSGGPGGQFF
-,TRBJ2-4,few,TRBV7-6,TGTGCCAGCCCGCCAGCGAACCCCGGGTACTTC,CASPPANPGYF
-,TRBJ2-1,many,TRBV4-2,TGTGCCAGCAGCCATAGTTACGGTGAGCAGTTCTTC,CASSHSYGEQFF
-,TRBJ2-5,many,TRBV6-5,TGTGCCAGCACCCAGGGAGAGACCCAGTACTTC,CASTQGETQYF
TRBD1,TRBJ2-7,many,TRBV6-1,TGTACCAGCTCATTAGGACAGGGGCCCGGTGGCAACGAGCAGTACTTC,CTSSLGQGPGGNEQYF
-,TRBJ2-7,medium-sized,TRBV12-3/TRBV12-4,TGTGCCAGCAGTTCGCCGGGACCCTACGAGCAGTACTTC,CASSSPGPYEQYF
-,TRBJ2-1,-,TRBV6-5,TGTGCCAGCAGTTACAGACGGGGGGCCCTCTACAATGAGCAGTTCTTC,CASSYRRGALYNEQFF
-,TRBJ2-2,many,TRBV29-1,TGCAGCGTTGAGGGGGAGGCGGCGGTGTTTTTT,CSVEGEAAVFF
TRBD1,TRBJ2-2,many,TRBV6-4,TGTGCCAGCAGTGACTCGGGCAGGGGGCCCACCGGGGAGCTGTTTTTT,CASSDSGRGPTGELFF
TRBD1,TRBJ1-2,few,TRBV30,TGTGCCTGGAGACGTACAGGGGGCCAGTATGGCTACACCTTC,CAWRRTGGQYGYTF
TRBD1,TRBJ1-4,few,TRBV5-1,TGCGCCAGCAGCGTCGGACAGGGAGGTGAAAAACTGTTTTTT,CASSVGQGGEKLFF
TRBD2,TRBJ2-3,many,TRBV10-3,TGTGCCATCAGTGATCGGACTAGCGGGGACACAGATACGCAGTATTTT,CAISDRTSGDTDTQYF
TRBD1,TRBJ2-3,many,TRBV7-9,TGTGCCAGCAGCGCCCCGAGTTCCAAGGGGGCGTTAGATACGCAGTATTTT,CASSAPSSKGALDTQYF
TRBD2,TRBJ2-7,many,TRBV19,TGTGCCAGTAGAGGACTAGCGGGACCCTACGAGCAGTACTTC,CASRGLAGPYEQYF
-,TRBJ2-7,-,TRBV7-2,TGTGCCAGCAGGCTGGAGGGCTGGGCCTACGAGCAGTACTTC,CASRLEGWAYEQYF
-,TRBJ1-6,-,TRBV13,TGTGCCAGCAGCGAAGGCTCCTATAATTCACCCCTCCACTTT,CASSEGSYNSPLHF
-,TRBJ1-1,many,TRBV5-1,TGCGCCAGCAGCTTGGCAACGGCGAACACTGAAGCTTTCTTT,CASSLATANTEAFF
TRBD1,TRBJ1-6,many,TRBV6-4,TGTGCCAGCACGCCACCGGGACAGTATAATTCACCCCTCCACTTT,CASTPPGQYNSPLHF
-,TRBJ1-6,many,TRBV30,TGTGCCTGGAAGAAGGAGTTGTGGGGGAATTCACCCCTCCACTTT,CAWKKELWGNSPLHF
-,TRBJ2-2,many,TRBV2,TGTGCCAGCAGTTCAGCCGGGCCGAACACCGGGGAGCTGTTTTTT,CASSSAGPNTGELFF
-,TRBJ2-3,many,TRBV18,TGTGCCAGCTCACCACCGAGCCCAGATACGCAGTATTTT,CASSPPSPDTQYF
TRBD2,TRBJ2-1,-,TRBV4-1,TGCGCCAGCAGCACGCTACGGGGACTAGCGGGGCAGTACAATGAGCAGTTCTTC,CASSTLRGLAGQYNEQFF
-,TRBJ1-2,-,TRBV7-1,TGTGCCAGCAGCCCCCTTCCCGGGACCCATAACTATGGCTACACCTTC,CASSPLPGTHNYGYTF
TRBD2,TRBJ2-1,many,TRBV6-5,TGTGCCAGCAGTTACGCGGGAGTGGTGGGCAATGAGCAGTTCTTC,CASSYAGVVGNEQFF
-,TRBJ1-5,-,TRBV4-2,TGTGCCAGCAGCCAAGTTGGGGTTCAGCCCCAGCATTTT,CASSQVGVQPQHF
-,TRBJ2-1,-,TRBV5-1,TGCGCCAGCGGAGGGGACGGAAGCTACAATGAGCAGTTCTTC,CASGGDGSYNEQFF